This T cell receptor beta chain stems from a study of identical twins listed by TCRdb under 2016. At the level of the whole study: The study deep-sequenced TCR alpha and beta repertoires from monozygotic twins, unrelated adults of various ages and cord blood to test whether fetal clonotypes persist. To rule out contamination, replicate twin experiments were performed at different times with different library preparation protocols. What the study reported, not specific to this receptor: Invariant T cells such as MAIT and iNKT could partly confound zero-insertion analyses, though diverse VJ usage argued against this for most clonotypes. Compared with coincidental sharing between unrelated individuals, an excess of low generation-probability sequences was observed among out-of-frame TCR alpha sequences shared between twins. The excess sharing between twins in beta out-of-frame sequences was weaker because fewer shared sequences reduced the signal-to-noise ratio. Fewer insertions were carried by abundant cord blood beta clonotypes; a weaker similar trend was observed in young adult naive repertoires, while no such trend was observed in memory repertoires. Because the same donors could not be followed over many years, the conclusions relied on cross-sectional statistical analysis. Out-of-frame TCR alpha sharing in monozygotic twins was systematically underestimated by recombination models, whereas sharing between unrelated individuals was in agreement with the recombination models.

Reading the germline V gene gives CDR1 SGHRS and CDR2 YFSETQ. V lost 2 bases and J lost 3 bases; the stretch between them is 10 bases long. From cysteine to phenylalanine, the CDR3 is 14 amino acids long. Only the CDR3 portion is preserved as DNA: 42 bases, with reading frame beginning at the first base. Worth noting for this clonotype: No cognate antigen has been identified for it. Nothing much larger sits one base from this clone, and base qualities are not available.

Library preparation used 5' RACE. Sequencing used an Illumina HiSeq 2000. Template switching introduced a universal primer binding site; the final cDNA contained a unique molecular identifier, enabling accurate counting of TCR cDNA molecules. Specific primers in the conserved constant-segment region were used to synthesize first-strand cDNA for TCR alpha and beta chains. Each cDNA library was double barcoded, with a SMART-Mk sample barcode plus Illumina barcodes, to control for contamination. TruSeq adapter sequences and Illumina sample barcodes were added in two successive PCR steps. The Illumina HiSeq platform was used with custom primers to sequence TCR alpha and beta cDNA libraries. Per the original workflow: MiGEC processed the raw reads to extract unique molecular identifiers, while MiXCR was used to determine the CDR3 positions. For each individual, recombination models were inferred using an EM algorithm with the repgenHMM and IGoR tools. Shared clonotypes were analyzed with the tcR package in R, and sharing was normalized by the product of cloneset sizes. Out-of-frame nonproductive sequences were analyzed to study raw recombination free of thymic and clonal selection effects. Starting from the raw public reads, TCRdb applied fastp trimming at Q25, assembled clones with MiXCR and retained in-frame beta chains. Each entry merges the rows of one CDR3 protein and shows their most common DNA and genes. TCRdb's processing, not the authors', yielded these V and J calls. The sample profile shows a few hundred thousand distinct CDR3 sequences; about 13% of them were found once. The top ten clones comprise 4% to 5% of the sample.

Every donor was a healthy Caucasian. Three pairs of female monozygotic twins, all aged about 18 to 29 years, made up the twin cohort. Miltenyi CD45RO+ enrichment and human naive T-cell isolation kits were used to isolate memory (CD45RO+) and naive T cells from PBMC. These data were also reused for a study on yellow fever vaccine responses in identical twins. From that second study: The T cell response to vaccination in identical twins was reported by the authors to appear partly convergent and partly personalized. Focusing on identical twins, the study followed the T cell clones that responded to the vaccine, and did so with precision.

The receptor was derived from a woman younger than 30 in good health. The V and J genes are TRBV5-1 and TRBJ2-3; the D segment could be TRBD2, given 5 matching bases. Sequenced input: memory (CD45RO+) T cells sorted from blood. This sample's cell subset or site label indicates: CD45RO+ enriched T cells. The nucleotide sequence is TGCGCCAGCAGCTTTCGACTATTAACAGATACGCAGTATTTT. Its protein reads: CASSFRLLTDTQYF.